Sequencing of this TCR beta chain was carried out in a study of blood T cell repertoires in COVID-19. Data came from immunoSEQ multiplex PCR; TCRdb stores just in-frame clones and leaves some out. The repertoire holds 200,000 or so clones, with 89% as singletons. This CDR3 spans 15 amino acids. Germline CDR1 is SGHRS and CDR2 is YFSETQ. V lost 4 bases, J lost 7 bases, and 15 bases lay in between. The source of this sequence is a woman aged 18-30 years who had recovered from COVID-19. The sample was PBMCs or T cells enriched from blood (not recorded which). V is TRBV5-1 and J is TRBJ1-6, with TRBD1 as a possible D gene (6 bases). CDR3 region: CASSALDSLNSPLHF. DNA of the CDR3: TGCGCCAGCAGCGCCCTGGACAGTCTAAATTCACCCCTCCACTTT.